Sequencing of this T cell receptor (beta chain) was carried out in a study of cytomegalovirus exposure and HLA in healthy donors. Across the whole study: The roughly 700 first-cohort repertoires shared a platform with the 130 or so validation repertoires, as reported in a later analysis. Study outcomes and limitations: Cytomegalovirus-associated TCR beta chains were listed, numbering 150 to 200.

Using immunoSEQ multiplex PCR, the repertoire was profiled, and TCRdb retains in-frame clones only, with some absent. The sample includes around 56,000 clones, 85% to 95% seen only once; the top ten take around 1.7%. The count of this clone is one. Its matching antigen is unknown. J gave up 4 bases and V 4 bases, and 4 bases lay outside the gene matches. In germline, CDR1 is SGHRS, CDR2 YFSETQ. This CDR3 comprises 14 residues. This TCR was recovered from a woman between 18 and 30 years old in good health and CMV-seropositive. The sequencing sample was made of PBMCs. This chain connects TRBV5-1 to TRBJ2-1; 8 bases match TRBD1. The CDR3 is CASSIGTGYNEQFF. The CDR3 DNA reads TGCGCCAGCAGCATAGGGACAGGTTACAATGAGCAGTTCTTC.